Each of the 16 T cell receptor beta chains below was sequenced from the same sample in a study of T cells after yellow fever vaccination. TCRdb passed the 5' RACE reads through MiXCR, listing each CDR3 protein once. This sample has approximately 250,000 distinct CDR3 sequences, with about 3.7% found just once. The sequenced sample was PBMCs, obtained 15 days after the yellow fever booster vaccination. Receptor source: a man younger than 35 who received the YFV17D yellow fever vaccine.

The chain is built from TRBV24-1 and TRBJ2-2; perhaps TRBD1 as D (6 bases). The CDR3 loop spans 15 amino acids. The germline gives CDR1 KGHDR, CDR2 SFDVKD. Trimming left V 3 bases short and J 1 base short, with 8 bases between. CDR3 amino acids: CATSDLGQNTGELFF. The CDR3 DNA is TGTGCCACCAGTGATCTGGGACAGAACACCGGGGAGCTGTTTTTT.

This clonotype was counted many times. V is TRBV7-2 and J is TRBJ2-2; D remains ambiguous. Per the germline V gene, CDR1 is SGHTA and CDR2 is FQGNSA. The V end was cut by 1 base, the J end by 1 base, with 4 bases between. This CDR3 is 14 amino acids long. CDR3 sequence (DNA): TGTGCCAGCAGCTTAGATGTGAACACCGGGGAGCTGTTTTTT. This translates into CASSLDVNTGELFF.

This clonotype occurred many times. The CDR3 sequence is CSARKGDEQYV. For the CDR3, the DNA is TGCAGTGCTAGAAAAGGTGACGAGCAGTACGTC. This chain connects TRBV20-1 to TRBJ2-7; no firm D call. CDR1 and CDR2 (germline): DFQATT, SNEGSKA (reference sequence). Trimming cost V 2 bases and J 5 bases, with 7 bases left between them. The CDR3 spans 11 residues.

Notes on this clonotype: A much larger clone sits a single nucleotide away, making a read error possible. This is likely a read error, given that the CDR3 carries no conserved phenylalanine or tryptophan at its end. The chain recombines TRBV6-2 or TRBV6-3 with TRBJ1-1; 8 bases agree with TRBD1. This CDR3 is 13 amino acids long. Losses at the gene ends were 6 bases for V and 11 bases for J; bases not matched to a gene: 11. Germline assignment: CDR1 MNHEY and CDR2 SVGEGT. CDR3 bases: TGTGCCAGCAGAAAGGACCAGGACAGGGCCGCTTTCCTT. The encoded protein is CASRKDQDRAAFL.

This clonotype was detected ten times or more. V and J are TRBV7-3 and TRBJ1-6; 9 bases are a match to TRBD1. Trimming cost V 8 bases and J 7 bases; bases outside gene matches: 6. This CDR3 has 14 residues. CDR1 and CDR2 from the germline V gene are SGHTA and FQGTGA. CDR3: CASRSGTGNSPLHF. DNA of the CDR3: TGTGCCAGCCGCTCCGGGACAGGGAATTCACCCCTCCACTTT.

At least ten counts were recorded for this clonotype. This sequence joins TRBV4-1 and TRBJ2-7; D perhaps matches TRBD1 (5 bases). CDR3 length equals 15 residues. Per germline, CDR1 MGHRA and CDR2 YSYEKL. V was clipped by 1 base and J by 0 bases, with 10 bases between them. DNA of the CDR3: TGCGCCAGCAGCCAAGCTAAAGGGGACTCCTACGAGCAGTACGTC. It is translated as CASSQAKGDSYEQYV.

This clonotype was picked up many times. The CDR3 DNA reads TGCGCCAGCAGCCAAGTCAACCTAGTGAGCACAGATACGCAGTATTTT. Amino acid sequence: CASSQVNLVSTDTQYF. The rearrangement links TRBV4-1 to TRBJ2-3; no definite D call. V lost 1 base and J lost 0, with 11 bases in between. The CDR3 is 16 amino acids. Looked up from germline, CDR1 is MGHRA and CDR2 is YSYEKL.

This clonotype was counted ten times or more. The CDR3: CASSAQGRIRSETQYF. The CDR3 region has the DNA TGTGCCAGCAGCGCACAGGGACGGATCCGATCGGAGACCCAGTACTTC. The V gene is TRBV3-1, the J gene TRBJ2-5; tentative D call: TRBD1 (6 bases). Germline V gene sequence: CDR1 LGHDT, CDR2 YNNKEL (reference sequence). With 5 bases removed from V and 5 bases from J, the gap between germline ends came to 21 bases. The CDR3 covers 16 residues.

This clonotype was observed a few times. The V call is TRBV11-3, the J call TRBJ2-5, with D uncertain. V was shortened by 5 bases and J by 5 bases, with 12 bases between the two germline ends. Germline V CDR1 and CDR2: SGHNT, YENEEA. CDR3 size: 13 residues. CDR3 region: CASSRVGLETQYF. For the CDR3, the DNA is TGTGCCAGCAGCCGGGTAGGGTTGGAGACCCAGTACTTC.

This clonotype was detected ten times or more. The gene calls are TRBV6-5 and TRBJ1-1; tentative D call: TRBD1 (5 bases). V was shortened by 7 bases and J by 3 bases, with 12 bases between the two germline ends. CDR3 size: 13 residues. Germline loops: CDR1 MNHEY, CDR2 SVGAGI. CDR3 DNA sequence: TGTGCCAGCACCCCCAGGGCGGACACTGAAGCTTTCTTT. It encodes CASTPRADTEAFF.

In its sample, this clonotype was seen many times. The rearrangement uses TRBV10-3 and TRBJ2-2; no reliable D call. CDR3 length: 15 residues. V lost 1 base and J lost 0, with 6 bases in between. The germline gives CDR1 ENHRY, CDR2 SYGVKD. The CDR3 here is CAISEYPPNTGELFF. The CDR3 DNA follows: TGTGCCATCAGTGAGTACCCGCCGAACACCGGGGAGCTGTTTTTT.

This clonotype was recorded many times. The chain carries TRBV6-5 and TRBJ1-5; TRBD1 might be the D (6 bases). The germline V gene has CDR1 MNHEY and CDR2 SVGAGI. V shed 6 bases and J shed 5 bases, with 17 bases lying between them. The length of the CDR3 is 15 residues. The CDR3 nucleotides are TGTGCCAGCAGAGCCCCCGGGGGCGCGGATCAGCCCCAGCATTTT. This codes for CASRAPGGADQPQHF.

This clonotype was recorded at least ten times. The chain uses TRBV12-3 or TRBV12-4 and TRBJ2-5; perhaps TRBD1 as D (5 bases). The CDR3 runs 13 residues. Trimming pared 5 bases from V and 1 base from J, leaving 8 bases between. This CDR3 is CASSPTVQETQYF. Written as DNA, the CDR3 is TGTGCCAGCAGTCCGACAGTCCAAGAGACCCAGTACTTC.

This clonotype was detected ten times or more. V gene TRBV20-1 combines with J gene TRBJ2-3, with D unresolved. This CDR3 is 14 amino acids long. V was pared by 6 bases and J by 6 bases, with 19 bases between. Germline V CDR1 and CDR2: DFQATT, SNEGSKA (reference sequence). CDR3 nucleotide sequence: TGCAGTGCCAGACCCATAGATAATCAGGATACGCAGTATTTT. This translates into CSARPIDNQDTQYF.

This clonotype was picked up many times. The chain's CDR3 is CASSLAQGSGGGNEKLFF. The CDR3 DNA follows: TGTGCCAGCAGCTTAGCACAGGGATCCGGAGGGGGCAATGAAAAACTGTTTTTT. The chain has TRBV7-9 and TRBJ1-4; 7 bases line up with TRBD1. Per the germline V gene, CDR1 is SEHNR and CDR2 is FQNEAQ (reference sequence). This CDR3 region has 18 residues. The V and J ends lost 0 bases and 5 bases, in that order; junction bases with no gene match: 12.

This clonotype was found many times. The chain links TRBV7-2 to TRBJ2-3, with D perhaps matching TRBD1 (7 bases). Trimming stripped 1 base from V and 4 bases from J, with 18 bases between. Germline V lookup: CDR1 SGHTA, CDR2 FQGNSA. This CDR3 comprises 17 residues. In nucleotides, the CDR3 is TGTGCCAGCAGCTTAGTGGCGGGGATACAGGGGCCAGATACGCAGTATTTT. Residues: CASSLVAGIQGPDTQYF.